This paragraph covers one T cell receptor beta chain sequence. The V gene lost 6 bases and the J gene lost 0 bases, with 13 bases spanning the gap. The CDR3 is 15 residues long. Germline V lookup: CDR1 SGHNT, CDR2 YYREEE (reference sequence). This entry belongs to a study of cytomegalovirus exposure and HLA in healthy donors. PCR employed 60 Vbeta and 13 Jbeta primers. Clones were read by immunoSEQ multiplex PCR, and TCRdb kept only the in-frame ones, dropping some. The data contain about 94,000 clones, around 8% of them seen just once; the ten biggest clones take up about 2.1%. The origin of this receptor is a man aged 50-59 years in good health and CMV-seronegative. Specimen: PBMCs. The J gene is TRBJ2-1, the V gene TRBV5-4; D may be TRBD1 (5 bases). CDR3 loop: CASTDRKSSYNEQFF. CDR3 nucleotides: TGTGCCAGCACTGACAGAAAGAGCTCCTACAATGAGCAGTTCTTC. Combining the CDR3 with reference TRBV5-4 and TRBJ2-1 gives the whole variable domain ETGVTQSPTHLIKTRGQQVTLRCSSQSGHNTVSWYQQALGQGPQFIFQYYREEENGRGNFPPRFSGLQFPNYSSELNVNALELDDSALYLCASTDRKSSYNEQFFGPGTRLTVL.